The clone carrying this T cell receptor (beta chain) appeared many times. Primed by a sample-barcoded 5' primer and a J-beta primer mix, a second PCR proceeded for 7 to 11 cycles. Each of the cDNA molecules was tagged by a template-switch adaptor with 12 random nucleotides. A single record per CDR3 protein comes from TCRdb applying MiXCR to the 5' RACE reads. The repertoire holds 850,000 to 1,000,000 distinct CDR3 sequences, with around 48% as singletons. This sample is drawn from a study of blood T cells in healthy people across ages. Study in general: The template switching approach captured approximately one barcoded beta molecule for every two T cells.

The specimen sequenced was blood. This TCR was recovered from a man aged 25 to 40 in good health.

The CDR3 DNA reads as TGTGCCAGCAGCGTAGGGACTAGCACAGATACGCAGTATTTT. Residues: CASSVGTSTDTQYF. This sequence joins TRBV9 and TRBJ2-3; D is possibly TRBD2 (5 bases). Germline V gene lookup returns CDR1 SGDLS and CDR2 YYNGEE. The CDR3 runs 14 residues. The V end was cut by 0 bases, the J end by 0 bases, with 5 bases between.